These 2 T cell receptor beta chains originate from one sample sequenced in a study of monozygotic twins with cystic fibrosis (dated by TCRdb to 2020 to 2023). The library was produced with the immunoSEQ multiplex PCR assay. TCRdb limited this immuneACCESS table to in-frame rearrangements with V and J called. A share of clones is missing; checked studies link under half to unresolved V genes, and the rest is unexplained. The sample records approximately 24,000 clones, approximately 96% of which are singletons. The ten largest clonotypes hold around 3% of the sample. The sequenced material came from blood. All receptors come from a girl aged 2 to 9 with cystic fibrosis.

The V gene is TRBV29-1, the J gene TRBJ1-2; TRBD1 matches at 9 bases. The CDR3 loop spans 11 amino acids. The germline gives CDR1 SQVTM, CDR2 ANQGSEA. The trim removed 5 bases at V and 7 bases at J, leaving 2 bases unmatched. CDR3: CSVRQGGGYTF. DNA for the CDR3: TGCAGCGTTCGACAGGGGGGTGGCTACACCTTC.

The J gene is TRBJ2-1, the V gene TRBV7-3, with D possibly being TRBD2 (6 bases). The length of the CDR3 is 15 residues. Trimming took off 5 bases at V and 3 bases at J, with 14 bases between the two ends. In germline, CDR1 is SGHTA, CDR2 FQGTGA. The CDR3 is CASSPGTPDYNEQFF. CDR3 in DNA: TGTGCCAGCAGCCCCGGGACTCCGGACTACAATGAGCAGTTCTTC.